This entry concerns a single T cell receptor beta chain. No antigen is known for it. The sample is drawn from a study of T cell repertoires in cytomegalovirus infection. Across the study: Public TCR beta signature analysis indicated the presence of both CMV infection and matching HLA type. Study outcomes and limitations: In two of eight donors, the top clonotype was HLA-C-restricted CMV-specific. Public TCR beta family frequency separated CMV-and-HLA carriers, including in an independent cohort.

MiXCR, applied by TCRdb to the reads, yields one record per CDR3 protein. The sample comprises about 460,000 distinct CDR3 sequences, roughly 10% of which are singletons, and 10% rests with the top ten. This CDR3 has 15 amino acids. Trimming pared 2 bases from V and 3 bases from J, leaving 10 bases between. Germline-derived CDR1 and CDR2 are MGHDK and SYGVNS. Sequenced input: PBMCs. This sequence joins TRBV25-1 and TRBJ1-4; no firm D call. The source of this sequence is a human donor in good health (CMV status not recorded). Some clones in this sample may be carry-over from other donors' samples. CDR3 loop: CASSEARLANEKLFF. In DNA form, the CDR3 reads TGTGCCAGCAGTGAAGCGAGGTTAGCTAATGAAAAACTGTTTTTT. The full variable domain, its missing parts supplied by reference TRBV25-1 and TRBJ1-4, is EADIYQTPRYLVIGTGKKITLECSQTMGHDKMYWYQQDPGMELHLIHYSYGVNSTEKGDLSSESTVSRIRTEHFPLTLESARPSHTSQYLCASSEARLANEKLFFGSGTQLSVL.